Following are 8 T cell receptor beta chains from one sample sequenced in a study of blood T cells in healthy people across ages. A J-beta primer mix and a sample-barcoded 5' primer were used in a second PCR of roughly 6 to 11 cycles. TCRdb reanalysed the 5' RACE reads using MiXCR and keeps one entry per CDR3 protein. The table includes around 800,000 distinct CDR3 sequences, under 55% detected once. The sequenced sample was blood. The receptors stem from a man aged 60 to 69 in good health.

The CDR3 here is CASGSPGTGDTEAFF. DNA for the CDR3: TGTGCTAGTGGTTCCCCCGGGACAGGGGACACTGAAGCTTTCTTT. The chain employs TRBV12-5 and TRBJ1-1; TRBD1 agrees at 10 bases. The CDR3 extends over 15 amino acids. Unmatched junction bases numbered 5, after V lost 4 bases and J lost 3 bases. CDR1 is LGHNT, CDR2 FRNRAP, per germline.

This clonotype was seen a few times. The chain has TRBV29-1 and TRBJ1-5, with D uncertain. The V end lost 4 bases, the J end lost 3 bases, and 10 bases lay between the germline ends. The germline gives CDR1 SQVTM, CDR2 ANQGSEA. The CDR3 contains 13 residues. The CDR3 nucleotides are TGCAGCGTTGTGGTGGGGTCCAATCAGCCCCAGCATTTT. Its translation: CSVVVGSNQPQHF.

The chain is built from TRBV12-5 and TRBJ2-6; perhaps TRBD2 as D (6 bases). The germline CDR1 and CDR2 sequences are LGHNT and FRNRAP. This CDR3 has 17 amino acids. Trimming left V 8 bases short and J 0 bases short, with 17 bases between. The CDR3 spells CASMRGGASSGANVLTF. The CDR3 nucleotides read TGTGCTAGTATGCGGGGCGGGGCGTCCTCTGGGGCCAACGTCCTGACTTTC.

The chain uses TRBV6-6 and TRBJ1-5; D is perhaps TRBD1 (6 bases). CDR1 MNHNY and CDR2 SVGAGI come from the germline V gene (reference sequence). Trimming removed 7 bases at V and 0 bases at J, with 19 bases between. This CDR3 region has 17 residues. The CDR3 bases are TGTGCCAGCACCGCTAGGGGGGCCCCGGATAGCAATCAGCCCCAGCATTTT. Translation gives CASTARGAPDSNQPQHF.

The sample holds one count of this clonotype. The V gene is TRBV11-3, the J gene TRBJ2-5, with a tentative D call TRBD1 (6 bases). The J call may be wrong; the DNA end is better matched by TRBJ2-7. There are 14 residues in the CDR3. Germline V lookup: CDR1 SGHNT, CDR2 YENEEA. The CDR3, as DNA: TGTGCCAGCAGCCGTCCTCGGACAGTAACCGAGCAGTACTTC. It yields the protein CASSRPRTVTEQYF.

V gene TRBV5-6 combines with J gene TRBJ2-3, with 7 bases matching TRBD2. The germline CDR1 and CDR2 sequences are SGHDT and YYEEEE. The CDR3 length is 16 residues. V dropped 0 bases and J dropped 2; count of bases not matched to a gene: 6. The CDR3 DNA is TGTGCCAGCAGCTTGGCGGGGCTAGCGGCCACAGATACGCAGTATTTT. Amino acids: CASSLAGLAATDTQYF. The full variable domain, rest sourced from reference TRBV5-6 and TRBJ2-3, is DAGVTQSPTHLIKTRGQQVTLRCSPKSGHDTVSWYQQALGQGPQFIFQYYEEEERQRGNFPDRFSGHQFPNYSSELNVNALLLGDSALYLCASSLAGLAATDTQYFGPGTRLTVL.

The chain is built from TRBV5-8 and TRBJ1-1; a weak D match, TRBD1 (6 bases). CDR3 length equals 16 residues. The germline gives CDR1 SGHTS, CDR2 YDEGEE. V dropped 4 bases and J dropped 3 bases, with 19 bases sitting between them. Here the CDR3 DNA reads TGTGCCAGCAGCCGCTGGAGGGGGAAAGGGGACACTGAAGCTTTCTTT. This encodes CASSRWRGKGDTEAFF.

This clonotype was seen a handful of times. The chain uses TRBV5-1 and TRBJ1-1, with a tentative D call TRBD1 (6 bases). Trimming cost V 0 bases and J 0 bases, with 12 bases left between them. Germline CDR1 is SGHRS and CDR2 is YFSETQ. The CDR3 covers 16 residues. Written as DNA, the CDR3 is TGCGCCAGCAGCTTGGGCACAGGGATTCTGAACACTGAAGCTTTCTTT. Translated: CASSLGTGILNTEAFF.